By share, the clone carrying this T cell receptor (beta chain) counts as medium-sized (0.01 to 0.1%). TCR beta rearrangements were amplified from peripheral blood genomic DNA. The data were obtained in a study of T cell repertoires in aging, cancer and after chemotherapy. This CDR3 is built from 14 residues. V shed 3 bases and J shed 10 bases, with 16 bases lying between them. Multiplex touch-down PCR with TRB-A/B primers amplified rearranged V-D-J TRB sequences. TCRdb re-called the multiplex PCR reads through MiXCR, storing one row per CDR3 protein. In the table there are some 2,600 distinct CDR3 sequences, about 25% of which are singletons.

This receptor was taken from a human donor with a solid tumor. The chain couples TRBV12-3 or TRBV12-4 to TRBJ2-1; a weak D match, TRBD2 (6 bases). The specimen sequenced was blood. CDR3 nucleotide sequence: TGTGCCAGCAGTTTTGGCAGGAGGGCCGGAGAGCAGTTCTTC. This sequence encodes CASSFGRRAGEQFF.